This entry lists 26 T cell receptor beta chains sequenced from one sample in a study of shared clonotypes between healthy human individuals (dated by TCRdb to the early 2020s). The method was the immunoSEQ multiplex PCR assay. TCRdb limited this immuneACCESS table to in-frame rearrangements with V and J called. A share of clones is missing; checked studies link under half to unresolved V genes, and the rest is unexplained. The sample table shows 550,000 to 800,000 clones, and roughly 70% are seen once. More than 1.5% of the sample is in the top ten clones. Sequenced sample: memory CD4+ T cells sorted from blood. In the paper's terms, the cell subset or site label means: CD45RA-negative fraction. These TCRs come from a woman in her 30s in good health.

The chain couples TRBV4-2 to TRBJ2-1, with TRBD2 matching over 7 bases. Germline CDR1 is LGHNA and CDR2 is YNFKEQ. The CDR3 has 16 amino acids. V lost 0 bases to trimming and J lost 7 bases; unmatched junction nucleotides: 9. The CDR3 is CASSQETGGSSNEQFF. DNA of the CDR3: TGTGCCAGCAGCCAAGAAACTGGCGGGAGTAGTAATGAGCAGTTCTTC.

The chain combines TRBV30 with TRBJ2-2; 8 bases align to TRBD1. The CDR3 is 13 amino acids. Unmatched junction bases numbered 6, after V lost 5 bases and J lost 7 bases. The germline V gene encodes CDR1 GTSNPN and CDR2 SVGIG (reference sequence). CDR3 in amino acids: CAWGRQGNGELFF. The CDR3 nucleotides are TGTGCCTGGGGTCGACAGGGGAACGGGGAGCTGTTTTTT.

The V gene is TRBV20-1, the J gene TRBJ2-7; perhaps D is TRBD1 or TRBD2 (6 bases each). Germline loops: CDR1 DFQATT, CDR2 SNEGSKA (reference sequence). The germline V and J ends were trimmed by 6 bases and 7 bases, with 13 bases remaining between them. This CDR3 has 11 residues. The CDR3 spells CSAGGSREQYF. In nucleotides, the CDR3 is TGCAGTGCGGGGGGCTCGAGGGAGCAGTACTTC.

The genes are TRBV29-1 and TRBJ2-2; 9 bases map to TRBD1. The ends lost 0 bases at V and 6 bases at J; junction bases unmatched: 5. Germline assignment: CDR1 SQVTM and CDR2 ANQGSEA. This CDR3 has 15 amino acids. CDR3 DNA: TGCAGCGTTGAAGATCGGGACAGGGCTCCCGGGGAGCTGTTTTTT. This encodes CSVEDRDRAPGELFF.

The chain's CDR3 is CASHIYSNQPQHF. In nucleotides, the CDR3 is TGTGCCAGCCACATATATAGCAATCAGCCCCAGCATTTT. V usage is TRBV6-1 and J usage is TRBJ1-5, with D unclear. The CDR3 consists of 13 residues. The germline V gene has CDR1 MNHNS and CDR2 SASEGT. The V end was cut by 8 bases, the J end by 0 bases, with 8 bases between.

With respect to this clone: The identical CDR3 is also encoded by other nucleotide sequences in the sample. The chain links TRBV20-1 to TRBJ2-5; D is uncertain. The germline V gene has CDR1 DFQATT and CDR2 SNEGSKA (reference sequence). V dropped 3 bases and J dropped 2 bases, with 4 bases sitting between them. This CDR3 comprises 11 residues. The CDR3 bases are TGCAGTGCTAGGCTACAAGAGACCCAGTACTTC. Amino acids: CSARLQETQYF.

This chain joins TRBV4-1 and TRBJ2-2, with 9 bases fitting TRBD1. The CDR3 is 17 residues long. V shed 4 bases and J 5 bases; nucleotides not matched to a gene: 11. Germline CDR1 and CDR2: MGHRA and YSYEKL. CDR3 in amino acids: CASSPLGQGGGTGELFF. The CDR3 region has the DNA TGCGCCAGCAGCCCCCTGGGACAGGGTGGTGGTACCGGGGAGCTGTTTTTT.

The chain couples TRBV27 to TRBJ2-5; no clear D gene. CDR3 length equals 14 residues. Germline values: CDR1 MNHEY, CDR2 SMNVEV (reference sequence). The V end was cut by 3 bases, the J end by 5 bases, with 13 bases between. The CDR3 DNA reads TGTGCCAGCAGTTTGATTAGATCCGGGGAGACCCAGTACTTC. Protein: CASSLIRSGETQYF.

The CDR3 DNA reads as TGTGCCAGCAGTGAACAAAACTATGGCTACACCTTC. Translation: CASSEQNYGYTF. The chain links TRBV2 to TRBJ1-2; D uncertain. Trimming pared 2 bases from V and 2 bases from J, leaving 3 bases between. Germline V lookup: CDR1 SNHLY, CDR2 FYNNEI. The CDR3 covers 12 residues.

The chain couples TRBV18 to TRBJ1-3; tentative D call: TRBD1 (5 bases). The CDR3 is made up of 16 amino acids. V lost 3 bases to trimming and J lost 0 bases, with 12 bases between them. Per germline, CDR1 KGHSH and CDR2 LQKENI. CDR3 in amino acids: CASSPGTDSSGNTIYF. DNA for the CDR3: TGTGCCAGCTCACCTGGGACTGATAGCTCTGGAAACACCATATATTTT. Using reference TRBV18 and TRBJ1-3 for the parts outside the CDR3, the full variable domain is NAGVMQNPRHLVRRRGQEARLRCSPMKGHSHVYWYRQLPEEGLKFMVYLQKENIIDESGMPKERFSAEFPKEGPSILRIQQVVRGDSAAYFCASSPGTDSSGNTIYFGEGSWLTVV.

The V and J genes are TRBV2 and TRBJ2-7; 9 bases match TRBD2. Germline V gene data show CDR1 as SNHLY and CDR2 as FYNNEI. The V segment lost 8 bases and the J segment 6 bases; nucleotides outside the gene matches: 8. This CDR3 is 13 amino acids long. The CDR3 DNA sequence: TGTGCCAGCCTCGCGGGAGGGGTCGGCGAGCAGTACTTC. It yields the protein CASLAGGVGEQYF.

This clone was found many times. The V and J genes are TRBV20-1 and TRBJ1-2; D might be TRBD1 (5 bases). The V end was cut by 5 bases, the J end by 8 bases, with 12 bases between. Germline CDR1 DFQATT, CDR2 SNEGSKA (reference sequence). The CDR3 totals 11 residues. The CDR3 sequence is CSAGKQVGYTF. The CDR3 bases are TGCAGTGCTGGCAAACAGGTGGGCTACACCTTC.

The chain joins TRBV6-5 to TRBJ2-1; D perhaps matches TRBD2 (6 bases). The CDR3 is 15 residues long. The germline V and J ends were trimmed by 5 bases and 6 bases, with 17 bases remaining between them. The germline gives CDR1 MNHEY, CDR2 SVGAGI. In DNA form, the CDR3 reads TGTGCCAGCAGTAGGGGCGGGGAGGAGGGCAATGAGCAGTTCTTC. This sequence encodes CASSRGGEEGNEQFF.

This chain connects TRBV5-4 to TRBJ2-7; 7 bases agree with TRBD2. Trimming cost V 5 bases and J 5 bases; bases outside gene matches: 7. This CDR3 is built from 13 residues. Germline lookup yields CDR1 SGHNT and CDR2 YYREEE (reference sequence). CDR3 in DNA: TGTGCCAGCAGTAAAGTGACTAGCCACGAGCAGTACTTC. Protein product: CASSKVTSHEQYF. Full variable domain (remainder filled in from reference TRBV5-4 and TRBJ2-7): ETGVTQSPTHLIKTRGQQVTLRCSSQSGHNTVSWYQQALGQGPQFIFQYYREEENGRGNFPPRFSGLQFPNYSSELNVNALELDDSALYLCASSKVTSHEQYFGPGTRLTVT.

The chain is built from TRBV5-4 and TRBJ1-2, with no clear D. Germline V gene lookup returns CDR1 SGHNT and CDR2 YYREEE (reference sequence). The CDR3 length is 13 residues. The V gene lost 0 bases and the J gene lost 4 bases, with 7 bases spanning the gap. The CDR3 DNA follows: TGTGCCAGCAGCTTGGTTTCCAGCTATGGCTACACCTTC. Its translation: CASSLVSSYGYTF.

The chain recombines TRBV7-2 with TRBJ1-4; D call uncertain. The V end lost 4 bases, the J end lost 8 bases, and 14 bases lay between the germline ends. Germline loops: CDR1 SGHTA, CDR2 FQGNSA. The CDR3 runs 14 residues. The CDR3 sequence: CASSSQTVGEKLFF. CDR3 sequence (DNA): TGTGCCAGCAGCTCCCAGACGGTTGGAGAAAAACTGTTTTTT.

The chain has TRBV19 and TRBJ1-1, with D possibly matching TRBD1 (6 bases). The germline V gene has CDR1 LNHDA and CDR2 SQIVND (reference sequence). CDR3 length equals 16 residues. The V end was cut by 3 bases, the J end by 2 bases, with 16 bases between. Here the CDR3 DNA reads TGTGCCAGTAGTATCCCGGCTGGGACAACTAACACTGAAGCTTTCTTT. Translation gives CASSIPAGTTNTEAFF.

The chain recombines TRBV28 with TRBJ1-1, with D perhaps matching TRBD1 (5 bases). CDR3 length: 15 amino acids. Trimming pared 4 bases from V and 1 base from J, leaving 13 bases between. CDR1 and CDR2 (germline): MDHEN, SYDVKM. The CDR3 spells CASSWVYQGNTEAFF. The CDR3 DNA sequence: TGTGCCAGCAGTTGGGTTTACCAGGGGAACACTGAAGCTTTCTTT.

This clone was seen only a few times. This rearrangement joins TRBV5-1 to TRBJ1-1; D unresolved. V gave up 0 bases and J gave up 1 base, with 13 bases separating them. The CDR3 totals 16 residues. Per germline, CDR1 SGHRS and CDR2 YFSETQ. CDR3 sequence: CASSLGEGRTNTEAFF. The DNA for the CDR3 is TGCGCCAGCAGCTTGGGTGAGGGTAGGACGAACACTGAAGCTTTCTTT.

This chain links TRBV18 with TRBJ2-7; the match to TRBD2 covers 7 bases. Germline V gene data show CDR1 as KGHSH and CDR2 as LQKENI. V trimming: 3 bases; J trimming: 3 bases; junction bases outside the gene matches: 5. CDR3 size: 14 residues. This chain's CDR3 is CASSPGGKNYEQYF. For the CDR3, the DNA is TGTGCCAGCTCACCGGGGGGGAAAAACTACGAGCAGTACTTC.

The chain has TRBV7-6 and TRBJ2-2, with 8 positions matching TRBD1. Germline CDR1 and CDR2: SGHVS and FNYEAQ. Trimming removed 4 bases from V and 4 bases from J; junction bases left unmatched: 5. CDR3 length: 15 amino acids. The CDR3 DNA reads as TGTGCCAGCAGCTCGGGACAGGAAGCCACCGGGGAGCTGTTTTTT. This gives the protein CASSSGQEATGELFF. Supplemented by reference TRBV7-6 and TRBJ2-2, the full variable domain reads GAGVSQSPRYKVTKRGQDVALRCDPISGHVSLYWYRQALGQGPEFLTYFNYEAQQDKSGLPNDRFSAERPEGSISTLTIQRTEQRDSAMYRCASSSGQEATGELFFGEGSRLTVL.

The chain links TRBV7-2 to TRBJ2-7; D assignment may be TRBD1 or TRBD2 (5 bases each). V was shortened by 5 bases and J by 4 bases, with 15 bases between the two germline ends. Germline V gene sequence: CDR1 SGHTA, CDR2 FQGNSA. CDR3 length: 14 amino acids. The CDR3 is CASSLTGTEYEQYF. The CDR3 region has the DNA TGTGCCAGCAGCCTAACCGGGACGGAGTACGAGCAGTACTTC.

This clone was counted between two and nine times. The rearrangement links TRBV19 to TRBJ2-2; 8 bases align to TRBD1. The V gene end was trimmed by 6 bases and the J gene end by 3 bases; junction bases not matched to a gene: 3. The CDR3 spans 14 residues. Germline CDR1 reads LNHDA; CDR2 reads SQIVND (reference sequence). The CDR3 sequence is CASRRGQDTGELFF. The CDR3 region has the DNA TGTGCCAGTAGAAGGGGACAGGACACCGGGGAGCTGTTTTTT.

V gene TRBV6-4 combines with J gene TRBJ2-2; D not certain. CDR1 MRHNA and CDR2 SNTAGT come from the germline V gene. Trimming took 7 bases from V and 1 from J, leaving 10 bases between them. The CDR3 contains 14 residues. DNA for the CDR3: TGTGCCAGCACCGAACACAAGAACACCGGGGAGCTGTTTTTT. This gives the protein CASTEHKNTGELFF.

This chain connects TRBV7-9 to TRBJ1-5, with a tentative D call TRBD1 (6 bases). This CDR3 has 14 amino acids. CDR1 SEHNR and CDR2 FQNEAQ come from the germline V gene (reference sequence). Trimming pared 5 bases from V and 5 bases from J, leaving 13 bases between. CDR3 sequence reads: CASSPQGIHQPQHF. As DNA, the CDR3 is TGTGCCAGCAGCCCTCAGGGGATCCATCAGCCCCAGCATTTT.

The chain has TRBV30 and TRBJ2-1; 7 bases are a match to TRBD1. CDR3 length: 13 amino acids. Germline CDR1 is GTSNPN and CDR2 is SVGIG (reference sequence). With 2 bases clipped from V and 8 bases from J, the junction kept 6 bases outside the gene matches. The CDR3 DNA reads TGTGCCTGGAGTCCTCGGACAGGCGATGAGCAGTTCTTC. Translated: CAWSPRTGDEQFF.